Here is one T cell receptor beta chain with its context. The data stem from a study of human T cells and chemical hapten exposure. The CDR3 runs to 14 residues. Germline V CDR1 and CDR2: LGHNA, YNFKEQ. V dropped 0 bases and J dropped 4 bases, with 7 bases sitting between them. Library preparation tagged each individual cDNA molecule with a unique molecular identifier. From the RACE reads, TCRdb called clonotypes with MiXCR, one entry per CDR3 protein. The sample has fewer than 500,000 distinct CDR3 sequences, 4.8% seen once. Time point specified: patch test 1, 2 weeks after DPC sensitization. The treatment was: therapeutic diphenylcyclopropenone sensitization with weekly scalp DPC.

The sequence derives from a woman between 45 and 65 years old with alopecia areata. Some clones in this sample may be carry-over from other donors' samples. The sequencing used whole blood, collected in connection with sensitization to the hapten diphenylcyclopropenone (DPC). The chain recombines TRBV4-2 with TRBJ1-5; D remains unclear. This chain's CDR3 is CASSQEVGNQPQHF. In nucleotides, the CDR3 is TGTGCCAGCAGCCAAGAAGTGGGGAATCAGCCCCAGCATTTT.